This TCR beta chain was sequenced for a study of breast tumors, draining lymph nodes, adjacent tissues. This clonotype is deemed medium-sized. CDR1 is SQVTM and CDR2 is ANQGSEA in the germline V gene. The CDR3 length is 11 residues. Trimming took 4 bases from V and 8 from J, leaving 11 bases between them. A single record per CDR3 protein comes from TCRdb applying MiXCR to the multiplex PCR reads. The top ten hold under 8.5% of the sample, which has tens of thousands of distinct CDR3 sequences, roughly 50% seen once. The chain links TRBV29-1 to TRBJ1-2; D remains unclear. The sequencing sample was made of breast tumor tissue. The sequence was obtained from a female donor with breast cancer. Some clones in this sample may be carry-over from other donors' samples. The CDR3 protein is CSVGTLSGYTF. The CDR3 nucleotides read TGCAGCGTTGGGACCTTATCGGGCTACACCTTC.